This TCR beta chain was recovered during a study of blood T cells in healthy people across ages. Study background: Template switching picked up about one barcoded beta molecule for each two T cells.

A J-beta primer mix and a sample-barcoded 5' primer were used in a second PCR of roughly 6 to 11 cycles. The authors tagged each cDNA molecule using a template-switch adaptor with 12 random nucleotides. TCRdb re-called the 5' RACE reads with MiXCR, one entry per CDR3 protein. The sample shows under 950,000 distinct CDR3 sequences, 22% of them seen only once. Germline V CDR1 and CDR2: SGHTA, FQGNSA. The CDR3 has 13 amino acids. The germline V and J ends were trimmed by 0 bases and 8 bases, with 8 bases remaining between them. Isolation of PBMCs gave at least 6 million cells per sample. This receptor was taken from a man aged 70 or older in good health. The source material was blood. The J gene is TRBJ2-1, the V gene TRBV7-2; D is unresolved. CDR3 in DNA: TGTGCCAGCAGCTTAGCTTTCTCCGATGAGCAGTTCTTC. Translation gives CASSLAFSDEQFF.